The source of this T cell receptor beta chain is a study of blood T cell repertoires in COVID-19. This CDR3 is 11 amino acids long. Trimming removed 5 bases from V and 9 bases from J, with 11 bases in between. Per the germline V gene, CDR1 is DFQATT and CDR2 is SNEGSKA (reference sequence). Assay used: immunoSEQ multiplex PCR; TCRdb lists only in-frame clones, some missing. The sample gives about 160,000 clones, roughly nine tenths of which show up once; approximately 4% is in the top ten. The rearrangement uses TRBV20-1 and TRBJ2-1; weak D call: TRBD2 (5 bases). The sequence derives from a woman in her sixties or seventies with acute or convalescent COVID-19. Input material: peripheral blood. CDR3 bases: TGCAGTGCTGATCGGGCGGGTGAGCAGTTCTTC. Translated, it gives CSADRAGEQFF.